A single T cell receptor beta chain is shown here with its context. The target antigen is unknown. The table came from immunoSEQ multiplex PCR; TCRdb's copy has only in-frame clones and leaves some out. Found here are 1.6 million or so clones, around 95% of them singletons; the top ten hold 0.95% to 1.5%. Recent vaccinations or acute infections were absent in the healthy HIV-negative adult donors. This specimen belongs to a study of shared clonotypes between healthy human individuals. The study, taken as a whole, reports: About 5% was the fraction of naive CD4 clonotypes found shared across a few donors. Naive subsets usually exceeded memory subsets in estimated richness. Shared clonotypes across all four donors exceeded non-shared ones in generation probability.

V lost 7 bases to trimming and J lost 5 bases, with 14 bases between them. Germline V lookup: CDR1 MNHNS, CDR2 SASEGT. This CDR3 is 14 amino acids long. Sequenced material: naive CD4+ T cells sorted from blood. Subset given: CD45RA+ positively selected. The TCR comes from a man aged 30 to 45 in good health. The V gene is TRBV6-1, the J gene TRBJ2-2; D may correspond to TRBD1 or TRBD2 (6 bases each). DNA for the CDR3: TGTGCCAGCAAATGGCAGGGGAGGACCGGGGAGCTGTTTTTT. Translation: CASKWQGRTGELFF.